A selection of T cell receptor beta chains follows, all from one sample in a study of shared clonotypes between healthy human individuals. Sequenced by immunoSEQ multiplex PCR; TCRdb stores in-frame clones only, minus some. The sample lists fewer than 700,000 clones, around 78% occurring once. The sample taken for sequencing was PBMCs. These receptors were taken from a woman between 40 and 50 years old in good health. Some clones in this sample may be carry-over from other donors' samples. CDR3s include the opening cysteine and the closing phenylalanine or tryptophan. D genes are given only for firm matches.

j_call	d_call	v_call	cdr3_aa
TRBJ2-2	.	TRBV30	CAWWSSWTGELFF
TRBJ1-2	.	TRBV6-6	CASSPDSYGYTF
TRBJ1-1	.	TRBV30	CAWSAQPNTEAFF
TRBJ1-2	TRBD1	TRBV9	CASSVAWGQGGGYTF
TRBJ2-3	TRBD2	TRBV4-2	CASSQDLAGVQLTDTQYF
TRBJ2-7	.	TRBV30	CAWSVGVGGYEQYF
TRBJ2-5	.	TRBV10-3	CAIRGGAHQTQYF
TRBJ1-1	TRBD1	TRBV28	CASSLSRDRGQAFF
TRBJ2-3	.	TRBV4-3	CASSPGKDGHHFTDTQYF
TRBJ2-5	.	TRBV9	CASSAMGTETQYF
TRBJ2-1	TRBD2	TRBV27	CASSSGLAVYNEQFF